This T cell receptor beta chain was sequenced for a study of T-cell memory formation after mild COVID-19. Amplification by 5'RACE using constant-segment primers produced TCR alpha and TCR beta cDNA libraries that carried sample barcodes and UMIs. TCRdb called the 5' RACE reads again in MiXCR, with one record for every CDR3 protein. This table has hundreds of thousands of distinct CDR3 sequences, 8% to 9% appearing once. This CDR3 is 14 amino acids long. CDR1 is ENHRY, CDR2 SYGVKD, per germline. V shed 2 bases and J shed 8 bases, with 15 bases lying between them. Study-level results: Researchers found some responding clones in pre-infection memory, a sign that cross-reactive memory joined. Contracting CD4+ clones were located mainly in CM and EM, and CD8+ clones in EMRA.

A word on this clonotype: Its antigen is not known.

This sequence originates from a man aged 18-30 years who had mild COVID-19 (a few samples of this study predate the infection). Cell type and time point are not known. The sequenced sample consisted of PBMCs or a T cell subset sorted from them (not recorded which). The chain joins TRBV10-3 to TRBJ1-1; tentative D call: TRBD1 (5 bases). Here the CDR3 DNA reads TGTGCCATCAGTGAGGGGGTTCGGGGCCCCGAAGCTTTCTTT. Translation: CAISEGVRGPEAFF.